These 21 T cell receptor beta chains came from one sample sequenced in a study of T cells in Graves' hyperthyroidism and ophthalmopathy. Using RNA transcripts as the source, TCR beta CDR3 regions were amplified. Initially, a first-round RT-PCR of the TCR CDR3 employed the HTBI primer set. TCRdb fed the multiplex PCR reads into MiXCR, producing one record per CDR3 protein. The table has just under 750,000 distinct CDR3 sequences, about a third seen once. The sample taken for sequencing was blood. The receptor set was obtained from a woman in her thirties or forties with Graves' hyperthyroidism.

The chain joins TRBV2 to TRBJ1-6; no clear D gene. This CDR3 is built from 16 residues. Per germline, CDR1 SNHLY and CDR2 FYNNEI. Trimming took 5 bases from V and 4 from J, leaving 15 bases between them. CDR3 in amino acids: CASSPTSGDYNSPLHF. In DNA, the CDR3 is TGTGCCAGCAGTCCGACTAGCGGGGATTATAATTCACCCCTCCACTTT.

This clonotype was counted many times. This chain uses TRBV20-1 with TRBJ2-5, with 7 bases that match TRBD2. Germline V gene data show CDR1 as DFQATT and CDR2 as SNEGSKA (reference sequence). Trimming removed 2 bases from V and 1 base from J; junction bases left unmatched: 4. CDR3 length: 14 residues. CDR3: CSARPTSAQETQYF. Here the CDR3 DNA reads TGCAGTGCTAGACCCACTAGCGCCCAAGAGACCCAGTACTTC.

This clonotype was seen at least ten times. The chain joins TRBV7-6 to TRBJ2-2; no reliable D call. The CDR3 has 14 amino acids. V lost 5 bases, J lost 6 bases, and 13 bases lay in between. CDR1 is SGHVS, CDR2 FNYEAQ, per germline. The CDR3 loop reads CASSTVSVPGELFF. In DNA, the CDR3 is TGTGCCAGCAGCACCGTCTCCGTTCCCGGGGAGCTGTTTTTT.

This clonotype came up many times. The chain is built from TRBV29-1 and TRBJ1-2; 9 nucleotides align to TRBD1. The CDR3 sequence is 16 residues long. Trimming took 0 bases from V and 10 from J; bases not matched to a gene: 15. Germline CDR1 and CDR2: SQVTM and ANQGSEA. CDR3 DNA: TGCAGCGTTGAAGATCGGGCCGCGGGACAGGGATTCGCCTACACCTTC. Amino acid sequence: CSVEDRAAGQGFAYTF. Full variable domain (outside the CDR3, taken from reference TRBV29-1 and TRBJ1-2): SAVISQKPSRDICQRGTSLTIQCQVDSQVTMMFWYRQQPGQSLTLIATANQGSEATYESGFVIDKFPISRPNLTFSTLTVSNMSPEDSSIYLCSVEDRAAGQGFAYTFGSGTRLTVV.

The rearrangement uses TRBV10-3 and TRBJ2-2; TRBD1 or TRBD2 may be the D gene (5 bases each). This CDR3 is 13 amino acids long. In germline, CDR1 is ENHRY, CDR2 SYGVKD. The V gene lost 10 bases and the J gene lost 0 bases, with 9 bases spanning the gap. The CDR3 loop is CATRETNTGELFF. The CDR3 nucleotides read TGTGCCACCAGGGAGACGAACACCGGGGAGCTGTTTTTT.

The chain joins TRBV5-1 to TRBJ1-5, with D possibly being TRBD1 (5 bases). Germline CDR1 and CDR2: SGHRS and YFSETQ. V was pared by 7 bases and J by 4 bases, with 21 bases between. CDR3 length equals 16 residues. Written as DNA, the CDR3 is TGCGCCAGCTCGATGGGGCCCCCTGGGGGGAATCAGCCCCAGCATTTT. Translation gives CASSMGPPGGNQPQHF.

The chain combines TRBV19 with TRBJ1-2; 7 nucleotides line up with TRBD1. The V and J ends lost 5 bases and 5 bases, in that order; junction bases with no gene match: 11. Germline CDR1 is LNHDA and CDR2 is SQIVND (reference sequence). This CDR3 contains 15 residues. CDR3 amino acids: CASSPRDRGTYGYTF. CDR3 sequence (DNA): TGTGCCAGTAGTCCCAGGGACAGAGGGACTTATGGCTACACCTTC.

A word on this clonotype: A much larger clone lies one base from this, so it may be a read error. The gene calls are TRBV29-1 and TRBJ2-5; 12 positions match TRBD2. V was clipped by 4 bases and J by 5 bases; unmatched bases: 8. This CDR3 contains 15 residues. Germline values: CDR1 SQVTM, CDR2 ANQGSEA. The CDR3 DNA follows: TGCAGCGTTGTTACTAGCGGGGGGACCTCGGAGACCCAGTACTTC. Translation gives CSVVTSGGTSETQYF.

The chain employs TRBV6-1 and TRBJ2-2, with D tentatively TRBD1 or TRBD2 (6 bases each). Germline V gene data show CDR1 as MNHNS and CDR2 as SASEGT. The CDR3 loop spans 17 amino acids. With 7 bases removed from V and 3 bases from J, the gap between germline ends came to 21 bases. The CDR3 bases are TGTGCCAGCACCGAGAGGGGGGCGATGGTTGACACCGGGGAGCTGTTTTTT. Encoded protein: CASTERGAMVDTGELFF.

Ten or more counts support this clonotype. For the CDR3, the DNA is TGTGCCAGCAGCTTAGCGGGACAGGGAACGACTGAAGCTTTCTTT. Its translation is CASSLAGQGTTEAFF. This chain links TRBV7-8 with TRBJ1-1, with 9 bases that match TRBD1. J was trimmed by 5 bases and V by 0 bases; bases with no gene match: 4. The V gene's germline CDR1 is SGHVS and CDR2 FQNEAQ. This CDR3 has 15 residues.

This clonotype occurred many times. The chain links TRBV20-1 to TRBJ2-5; D gene unclear. The CDR3 runs 14 residues. The V end lost 0 bases, the J end lost 0 bases, and 8 bases lay between the germline ends. Germline assignment: CDR1 DFQATT and CDR2 SNEGSKA (reference sequence). CDR3 in amino acids: CSARDPGNQETQYF. The CDR3, as DNA: TGCAGTGCTAGAGATCCAGGAAACCAAGAGACCCAGTACTTC.

This clonotype was observed at least ten times. This chain links TRBV13 with TRBJ2-7; 7 bases are shared with TRBD1. V was clipped by 5 bases and J by 2 bases; unmatched bases: 12. The CDR3 loop spans 16 amino acids. Per germline, CDR1 PRHDT and CDR2 FYEKMQ (reference sequence). The DNA of the CDR3 is TGTGCCAGCAGCGACACTGGACAGGCCCGAGCCTACGAGCAGTACTTC. This translates into CASSDTGQARAYEQYF.

This clonotype showed up just a few times. The chain joins TRBV6-1 to TRBJ1-1; possible D gene TRBD1, 6 bases. Germline assignment: CDR1 MNHNS and CDR2 SASEGT. The CDR3 covers 14 residues. Trimming cost V 2 bases and J 3 bases, with 10 bases left between them. The CDR3 spells CASSERGPDTEAFF. The CDR3 DNA reads TGTGCCAGCAGTGAACGGGGGCCGGACACTGAAGCTTTCTTT.

V is TRBV4-1 and J is TRBJ2-7; D is possibly TRBD1 (6 bases). Per germline, CDR1 MGHRA and CDR2 YSYEKL. The CDR3 is 14 residues long. The V and J ends lost 7 bases and 5 bases respectively, with 18 bases between them. CDR3 coding DNA: TGCGCCAGCACCTTCGAAACAGGGTCCCACGAGCAGTACTTC. As protein: CASTFETGSHEQYF.

The V call is TRBV24-1, the J call TRBJ1-1; no clear D. The CDR3 is 13 amino acids. CDR1 is KGHDR, CDR2 SFDVKD, per germline. Trimming cost V 5 bases and J 6 bases, with 12 bases left between them. In DNA, the CDR3 is TGTGCCACCAGTGGCGCGACATGGTCTGAAGCTTTCTTT. Encoded protein: CATSGATWSEAFF.

This clonotype turned up a few times. The rearrangement links TRBV7-9 to TRBJ1-4, with D tentatively TRBD1 (5 bases). Trimming took 2 bases from V and 3 from J, leaving 7 bases between them. Germline CDR1 SEHNR, CDR2 FQNEAQ (reference sequence). CDR3 size: 14 residues. Here the CDR3 DNA reads TGTGCCAGCAGCTTACGGGACCCTAATGAAAAACTGTTTTTT. Amino acid sequence: CASSLRDPNEKLFF.

The chain couples TRBV7-9 to TRBJ2-5; a weak D match, TRBD1 (5 bases). The DNA end is more similar to TRBJ2-1, so the J call may be wrong. This CDR3 has 13 residues. The germline V gene encodes CDR1 SEHNR and CDR2 FQNEAQ (reference sequence). CDR3 nucleotide sequence: TGTGCCAGCAGTCTTGGGGCCATGGATGAGCAGTTCTTC. Protein: CASSLGAMDEQFF.

A few counts support this clonotype. Germline and junction disagree at one end, which may indicate a read error. The chain uses TRBV7-2 and TRBJ2-5; 10 bases line up with TRBD2. This CDR3 spans 14 amino acids. Germline V CDR1 and CDR2: SGHTA, FQGNSA. The CDR3 DNA reads TGCGCCAGCAGCCAAGCGGGAGGGCCGGAGACCCAGTACTTC. Translating gives CASSQAGGPETQYF.

This chain connects TRBV10-3 to TRBJ2-3; D is possibly TRBD1 (5 bases). The CDR3 has 13 residues. Germline V gene lookup returns CDR1 ENHRY and CDR2 SYGVKD. The germline V and J ends were trimmed by 6 bases and 0 bases, with 7 bases remaining between them. CDR3 bases: TGTGCCATCAGGGACACCAGCACAGATACGCAGTATTTT. Its translation: CAIRDTSTDTQYF.

In this sample, this clonotype turned up many times. The rearrangement joins TRBV19 to TRBJ1-1; 7 bases map to TRBD1. The CDR3 sequence is 14 residues long. Per the germline V gene, CDR1 is LNHDA and CDR2 is SQIVND (reference sequence). J lost 7 bases, V lost 7 bases, and 12 bases had no gene match. The CDR3 reads CASKQGGHGSEAFF. CDR3 coding DNA: TGTGCCAGTAAGCAGGGGGGGCATGGGAGTGAAGCTTTCTTT.

The rearrangement uses TRBV2 and TRBJ1-5, with 8 bases matching TRBD1. The CDR3 has 13 residues. Per the germline V gene, CDR1 is SNHLY and CDR2 is FYNNEI. Trimming cost V 7 bases and J 6 bases; bases outside gene matches: 5. For the CDR3, the DNA is TGTGCCAGCACGGGACAGGTCGGTCAGCCCCAGCATTTT. Translating it yields CASTGQVGQPQHF. The full variable domain, with the rest looked up from reference TRBV2 and TRBJ1-5, is EPEVTQTPSHQVTQMGQEVILRCVPISNHLYFYWYRQILGQKVEFLVSFYNNEISEKSEIFDDQFSVERPDGSNFTLKIRSTKLEDSAMYFCASTGQVGQPQHFGDGTRLSIL.